Following are 17 T cell receptor beta chains from one sample sequenced in a study of blood T cell repertoires in COVID-19. The table came from immunoSEQ multiplex PCR; TCRdb's copy has only in-frame clones and leaves some out. The sample has around 150,000 clones, roughly 90% seen once. The sequencing input was peripheral blood. These receptors came from a man between 18 and 35 years old with acute or convalescent COVID-19.

The gene calls are TRBV6-5 and TRBJ1-1; 7 bases align to TRBD1. Germline-derived CDR1 and CDR2 are MNHEY and SVGAGI. The J segment lost 5 bases and the V segment lost 11 bases, leaving 11 bases of the junction unmatched. The CDR3 covers 13 residues. In DNA form, the CDR3 reads TGTGCCGGACAGACAGGGCTATCGACTGAAGCTTTCTTT. Encoded protein: CAGQTGLSTEAFF.

The chain recombines TRBV19 with TRBJ1-1; perhaps TRBD1 as D (6 bases). The CDR3 spans 16 residues. V was pared by 6 bases and J by 0 bases, with 17 bases between. Germline lookup yields CDR1 LNHDA and CDR2 SQIVND (reference sequence). The CDR3 here is CASSLNGGLLNTEAFF. Written as DNA, the CDR3 is TGTGCCAGTAGCCTTAATGGGGGCCTCCTGAACACTGAAGCTTTCTTT.

This sequence joins TRBV6-5 and TRBJ1-5; D uncertain. V lost 2 bases, J lost 5 bases, and 10 bases lay in between. Looked up from germline, CDR1 is MNHEY and CDR2 is SVGAGI. The CDR3 covers 14 residues. The CDR3 protein is CASSYRAGDQPQHF. Written as DNA, the CDR3 is TGTGCCAGCAGTTACCGCGCCGGAGATCAGCCCCAGCATTTT.

The chain joins TRBV7-9 to TRBJ2-1; 10 bases align to TRBD2. The CDR3 covers 17 residues. The V gene end was trimmed by 0 bases and the J gene end by 2 bases; junction bases not matched to a gene: 4. Germline-derived CDR1 and CDR2 are SEHNR and FQNEAQ (reference sequence). The CDR3 DNA sequence: TGTGCCAGCAGCTTAGCGCAGGGACTAGCGACCTACAATGAGCAGTTCTTC. This gives the protein CASSLAQGLATYNEQFF. Full variable domain (missing parts from reference TRBV7-9 and TRBJ2-1): DTGVSQNPRHKITKRGQNVTFRCDPISEHNRLYWYRQTLGQGPEFLTYFQNEAQLEKSRLLSDRFSAERPKGSFSTLEIQRTEQGDSAMYLCASSLAQGLATYNEQFFGPGTRLTVL.

V is TRBV19 and J is TRBJ2-2; 10 nucleotides line up with TRBD1. With V trimmed by 5 bases and J by 6 bases, 12 bases remained unmatched. The CDR3 totals 17 residues. Germline V lookup: CDR1 LNHDA, CDR2 SQIVND (reference sequence). CDR3 sequence reads: CASSAYHGTGEPGELFF. In DNA form, the CDR3 reads TGTGCCAGTAGTGCCTACCACGGGACAGGGGAGCCCGGGGAGCTGTTTTTT. Together with reference TRBV19 and TRBJ2-2, the CDR3 gives the full variable domain: DGGITQSPKYLFRKEGQNVTLSCEQNLNHDAMYWYRQDPGQGLRLIYYSQIVNDFQKGDIAEGYSVSREKKESFPLTVTSAQKNPTAFYLCASSAYHGTGEPGELFFGEGSRLTVL.

This clone was seen a few times. The chain links TRBV5-4 to TRBJ2-7; 7 bases match TRBD2. This CDR3 spans 16 amino acids. Looked up from germline, CDR1 is SGHNT and CDR2 is YYREEE (reference sequence). The V gene end was trimmed by 3 bases and the J gene end by 4 bases; junction bases not matched to a gene: 13. The DNA of the CDR3 is TGTGCCAGCAGCTCCCCACCTGGCGCTAGCGGTTACGAGCAGTACTTC. This codes for CASSSPPGASGYEQYF.

The genes are TRBV19 and TRBJ2-7, with 12 nucleotides matching TRBD1. The CDR3 has 18 amino acids. Germline CDR1 and CDR2: LNHDA and SQIVND (reference sequence). The V segment lost 5 bases and the J segment 0 bases; nucleotides outside the gene matches: 11. CDR3 region: CASSSGTGGEIHSYEQYF. Here the CDR3 DNA reads TGTGCCAGTAGTTCTGGGACAGGGGGCGAAATCCACTCCTACGAGCAGTACTTC.

The J gene is TRBJ1-1, the V gene TRBV4-1; 7 bases match TRBD1. The length of the CDR3 is 14 residues. The V segment lost 4 bases and the J segment 1 base; nucleotides outside the gene matches: 3. Looked up from germline, CDR1 is MGHRA and CDR2 is YSYEKL. CDR3: CASSPGTANTEAFF. CDR3 bases: TGCGCCAGCAGCCCCGGGACAGCGAACACTGAAGCTTTCTTT.

The CDR3 sequence is CASTLSRGVLNTEAFF. CDR3 coding DNA: TGTGCCAGCACCTTGTCCCGGGGGGTCCTGAACACTGAAGCTTTCTTT. The gene calls are TRBV2 and TRBJ1-1; D perhaps matches TRBD1 (5 bases). V was trimmed by 7 bases and J by 0 bases, leaving 18 bases between them. The CDR3 runs to 16 residues. Germline V gives CDR1 SNHLY, CDR2 FYNNEI.

The sample holds one count of this clone. V gene TRBV3-1 (or the pseudogene TRBV3-2) combines with J gene TRBJ1-2; 7 positions agree with TRBD1. Per germline, CDR1 LGHDT and CDR2 YNNKEL (reference sequence). CDR3 size: 17 residues. V lost 3 bases to trimming and J lost 2 bases; unmatched junction nucleotides: 12. The CDR3 nucleotides are TGTGCCAGCAGCCACCAGATTCCAAAGGGACAGAACTATGGCTACACCTTC. Amino acids: CASSHQIPKGQNYGYTF.

The chain couples TRBV18 to TRBJ1-5; 11 bases are a match to TRBD1. Germline CDR1 is KGHSH and CDR2 is LQKENI. CDR3 size: 13 residues. V shed 6 bases and J 10 bases; nucleotides not matched to a gene: 5. CDR3 loop: CASSGQGANPQHF. The CDR3 coding sequence is TGTGCCAGCTCCGGACAGGGGGCGAACCCCCAGCATTTT.

The rearrangement links TRBV10-1 to TRBJ2-3, with 8 bases identical to TRBD2. The germline gives CDR1 WNHNN, CDR2 SYGVQD (reference sequence). The J segment lost 6 bases and the V segment lost 10 bases, leaving 6 bases of the junction unmatched. The CDR3 has 12 residues. CDR3 residues: CATGTRGDTQYF. CDR3 coding DNA: TGCGCCACCGGGACTAGGGGGGATACGCAGTATTTT.

The CDR3 loop is CASSLVGAGDHFYEQYF. The CDR3 DNA follows: TGTGCCAGCAGCTTGGTGGGTGCAGGCGACCATTTCTACGAGCAGTACTTC. This chain uses TRBV7-9 with TRBJ2-7; no clear D. In germline, CDR1 is SEHNR, CDR2 FQNEAQ (reference sequence). The CDR3 extends over 17 amino acids. Trimming removed 3 bases from V and 3 bases from J, with 21 bases in between.

The J gene is TRBJ1-2, the V gene TRBV28, with D unclear. V lost 2 bases, J lost 4 bases, and 11 bases lay in between. Germline V gives CDR1 MDHEN, CDR2 SYDVKM. The CDR3 is 14 residues long. The CDR3: CASSLPQRVYGYTF. CDR3 DNA sequence: TGTGCCAGCAGTTTACCGCAACGGGTCTATGGCTACACCTTC.

This clone has a single count. The chain recombines TRBV19 with TRBJ1-3; 7 bases align to TRBD1. CDR1 is LNHDA, CDR2 SQIVND, per germline (reference sequence). This CDR3 spans 14 amino acids. The trim removed 7 bases at V and 2 bases at J, leaving 5 bases unmatched. The CDR3 spells CASKPGTAGNTIYF. CDR3 DNA sequence: TGTGCCAGTAAGCCAGGGACAGCTGGAAACACCATATATTTT.

The chain joins TRBV5-1 to TRBJ2-5; 11 bases agree with TRBD2. The CDR3 sequence is 18 residues long. CDR1 and CDR2 (germline): SGHRS, YFSETQ. V was clipped by 3 bases and J by 0 bases; unmatched bases: 10. This chain's CDR3 is CASSWPELAGANQETQYF. CDR3 coding DNA: TGCGCCAGCAGCTGGCCGGAACTAGCGGGAGCGAACCAAGAGACCCAGTACTTC.

V usage is TRBV15 and J usage is TRBJ1-1, with D uncertain. V dropped 6 bases and J dropped 2 bases, with 4 bases sitting between them. This CDR3 is 11 amino acids long. Germline values: CDR1 LNHNV, CDR2 YYDKDF (reference sequence). Here the CDR3 DNA reads TGTGCCACCAGACTTAACACTGAAGCTTTCTTT. Residues: CATRLNTEAFF. Using reference TRBV15 and TRBJ1-1 for the parts outside the CDR3, the full variable domain is DAMVIQNPRYQVTQFGKPVTLSCSQTLNHNVMYWYQQKSSQAPKLLFHYYDKDFNNEADTPDNFQSRRPNTSFCFLDIRSPGLGDTAMYLCATRLNTEAFFGQGTRLTVV.